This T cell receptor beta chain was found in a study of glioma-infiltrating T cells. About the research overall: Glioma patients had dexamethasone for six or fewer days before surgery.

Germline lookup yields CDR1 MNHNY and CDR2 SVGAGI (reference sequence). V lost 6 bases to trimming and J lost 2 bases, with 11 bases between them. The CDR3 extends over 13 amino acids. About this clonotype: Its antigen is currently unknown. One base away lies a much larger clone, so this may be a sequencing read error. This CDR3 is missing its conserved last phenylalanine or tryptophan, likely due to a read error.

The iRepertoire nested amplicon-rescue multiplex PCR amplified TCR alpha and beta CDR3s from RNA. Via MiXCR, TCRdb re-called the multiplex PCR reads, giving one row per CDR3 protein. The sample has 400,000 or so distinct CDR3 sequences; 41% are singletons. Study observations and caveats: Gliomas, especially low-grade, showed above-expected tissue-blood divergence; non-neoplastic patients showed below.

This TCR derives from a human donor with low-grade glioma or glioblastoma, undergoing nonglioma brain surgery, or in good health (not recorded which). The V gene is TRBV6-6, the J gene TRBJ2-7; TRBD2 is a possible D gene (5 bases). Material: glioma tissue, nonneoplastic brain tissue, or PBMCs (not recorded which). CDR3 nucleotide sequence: TGTGCCAGCAGCGTTGGACTGGCCTACGAGCAGTACCTC. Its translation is CASSVGLAYEQYL.